The 17 T cell receptor beta chains in this list originate from one sample, sequenced in a study of T cells in Graves' hyperthyroidism and ophthalmopathy. Regions amplified from RNA transcripts were the TCR beta CDR3 regions. In the first-round RT-PCR of the TCR CDR3, the HTBI primer set was used. TCRdb processed the multiplex PCR reads anew with MiXCR; each CDR3 protein has one entry. In the table there are about 680,000 distinct CDR3 sequences, 35% of which are singletons. Sample: blood. Receptor source: a woman between 40 and 55 years old with Graves' hyperthyroidism.

The sample holds one count of this clonotype. The chain carries TRBV12-3 or TRBV12-4 and TRBJ1-4; D uncertain. V was pared by 3 bases and J by 14 bases, with 19 bases between. This CDR3 contains 14 residues. The CDR3 region is CASSLAGREKGLFF. As DNA, the CDR3 is TGTGCCAGCAGTTTGGCGGGGAGGGAGAAAGGGCTGTTTTTT.

This clonotype was seen only a few times. The chain couples TRBV27 to TRBJ1-5; D is undetermined. The ends were cut back, 6 bases at V and 4 bases at J, with 7 bases in the middle. Germline CDR1 reads MNHEY; CDR2 reads SMNVEV (reference sequence). The CDR3 extends over 12 amino acids. CDR3 coding DNA: TGTGCCAGCAGGGCAAGGAATCAGCCCCAGCATTTT. Translated: CASRARNQPQHF.

This clonotype was recorded many times. V is TRBV11-2 and J is TRBJ1-1, with D possibly being TRBD1 (6 bases). Trimming took off 5 bases at V and 5 bases at J, with 12 bases between the two ends. CDR1 is SGHAT and CDR2 is FQNNGV in the germline V gene. The CDR3 runs 13 residues. CDR3 amino acids: CASSLRQVTEAFF. CDR3 in DNA: TGTGCCAGCAGCCTAAGACAGGTAACTGAAGCTTTCTTT.

In this sample, this clonotype turned up many times. CDR3 loop: CASTPGRTVGYTF. DNA for the CDR3: TGCGCCAGCACCCCGGGACGGACGGTGGGCTACACCTTC. V is TRBV10-2 and J is TRBJ1-2; tentative D call: TRBD1 (5 bases). Per the germline V gene, CDR1 is WSHSY and CDR2 is SAAADI. V shed 7 bases and J shed 8 bases, with 17 bases lying between them. The CDR3 runs 13 residues.

At least ten counts were recorded for this clonotype. The rearrangement links TRBV29-1 to TRBJ2-7; D not resolved. In germline, CDR1 is SQVTM, CDR2 ANQGSEA. The V gene lost 7 bases and the J gene lost 0 bases, with 16 bases spanning the gap. The CDR3 is made up of 14 amino acids. The CDR3 sequence is CSARSGWSSYEQYF. The CDR3 DNA sequence: TGCAGCGCCCGTTCTGGCTGGAGCTCCTACGAGCAGTACTTC.

This clonotype was observed many times. The chain is built from TRBV20-1 and TRBJ2-5; no firm D call. There are 12 residues in the CDR3. Germline V lookup: CDR1 DFQATT, CDR2 SNEGSKA (reference sequence). With 5 bases removed from V and 2 bases from J, the gap between germline ends came to 9 bases. The CDR3 DNA follows: TGCAGTGCTTGGACGGTTCAAGAGACCCAGTACTTC. As protein: CSAWTVQETQYF.

The chain recombines TRBV7-2 with TRBJ1-4; 8 positions match TRBD1. The V gene end was trimmed by 4 bases and the J gene end by 8 bases; junction bases not matched to a gene: 6. The CDR3 extends over 14 amino acids. From germline, CDR1 is SGHTA and CDR2 FQGNSA. In DNA form, the CDR3 reads TGTGCCAGCAGCTCGGACAGGGTCAGCGAAAAACTGTTTTTT. This encodes CASSSDRVSEKLFF.

The chain uses TRBV3-1 and TRBJ2-5, with 7 bases identical to TRBD2. In germline, CDR1 is LGHDT, CDR2 YNNKEL (reference sequence). The CDR3 runs 15 residues. Losses at the gene ends were 1 base for V and 4 bases for J; bases not matched to a gene: 6. The DNA for the CDR3 is TGTGCCAGCAGCCAAGGATACGGGGGGACAGAGACCCAGTACTTC. Protein: CASSQGYGGTETQYF.

This clonotype was found many times. The gene calls are TRBV2 and TRBJ1-1; TRBD1 is a possible D gene (5 bases). Trimming took 8 bases from V and 1 from J, leaving 8 bases between them. This CDR3 region has 12 residues. The germline gives CDR1 SNHLY, CDR2 FYNNEI. CDR3 sequence (DNA): TGTGCCAGCGAGGACAAGAACACTGAAGCTTTCTTT. Translated: CASEDKNTEAFF.

The chain links TRBV15 to TRBJ2-5; 13 bases align to TRBD2. The CDR3 runs to 20 residues. After removal of 5 bases from V and 4 bases from J, the junction contained 19 bases not matched to a gene. CDR1 and CDR2 (germline): LNHNV, YYDKDF (reference sequence). The CDR3 loop reads CATSARPGLAGAVGLETQYF. CDR3 nucleotide sequence: TGTGCCACCAGCGCCCGCCCTGGACTAGCGGGGGCGGTAGGGTTAGAGACCCAGTACTTC.

This clonotype came up many times. This chain links TRBV9 with TRBJ1-5, with 9 positions matching TRBD1. CDR3 length: 15 residues. V was pared by 0 bases and J by 4 bases, with 2 bases of the junction left unmatched. Germline CDR1 is SGDLS and CDR2 is YYNGEE. CDR3 residues: CASSVGGQGNQPQHF. The CDR3 nucleotides read TGTGCCAGCAGCGTAGGGGGACAGGGAAATCAGCCCCAGCATTTT. Complete variable domain (other parts from reference TRBV9 and TRBJ1-5): DSGVTQTPKHLITATGQRVTLRCSPRSGDLSVYWYQQSLDQGLQFLIQYYNGEERAKGNILERFSAQQFPDLHSELNLSSLELGDSALYFCASSVGGQGNQPQHFGDGTRLSIL.

The rearrangement links TRBV5-1 to TRBJ2-2, with 7 nucleotides matching TRBD1. CDR3 length: 17 amino acids. Trimming cost V 4 bases and J 4 bases; bases outside gene matches: 13. The V gene's germline CDR1 is SGHRS and CDR2 YFSETQ. The CDR3: CASSPTSDRVRTGELFF. As DNA, the CDR3 is TGCGCCAGCAGCCCAACCTCTGACAGGGTTCGCACCGGGGAGCTGTTTTTT.

V and J are TRBV5-4 and TRBJ1-4, with TRBD1 matching over 8 bases. V dropped 3 bases and J dropped 7; count of bases not matched to a gene: 8. The CDR3 length is 15 residues. Germline V gene data show CDR1 as SGHNT and CDR2 as YYREEE (reference sequence). CDR3 protein: CASSSKGQVLEKLFF. Here the CDR3 DNA reads TGTGCCAGCAGCTCCAAGGGACAGGTTCTTGAAAAACTGTTTTTT.

This clonotype was observed many times. The V gene is TRBV29-1, the J gene TRBJ1-2; D unresolved. Trimming left V 4 bases short and J 5 bases short, with 14 bases between. The CDR3 has 13 residues. The germline V gene has CDR1 SQVTM and CDR2 ANQGSEA. This chain's CDR3 is CSVGTGREYGYTF. The CDR3 coding sequence is TGCAGCGTTGGAACGGGGAGGGAATATGGCTACACCTTC.

Remarks on this clonotype: Germline and junction disagree at one end, which may indicate a read error. This chain links TRBV24-1 with TRBJ1-2, with 7 bases that match TRBD1. The CDR3 length is 14 residues. CDR1 KGHDR and CDR2 SFDVKD come from the germline V gene. CDR3 residues: CASSITGTVYGYTF. CDR3 nucleotide sequence: TGTGCCAGCAGTATCACCGGGACAGTCTATGGCTACACCTTC.

This clonotype has only a few counts. V usage is TRBV12-3 or TRBV12-4 and J usage is TRBJ1-2; TRBD1 matches at 11 bases. The CDR3 spans 16 residues. V was clipped by 4 bases and J by 4 bases; unmatched bases: 8. In nucleotides, the CDR3 is TGTGCCAGCAGTTCATACGGACAGGGGGCAGGCTATGGCTACACCTTC. This encodes CASSSYGQGAGYGYTF.

The chain is built from TRBV27 and TRBJ1-5, with D unclear. Germline assignment: CDR1 MNHEY and CDR2 SMNVEV (reference sequence). The CDR3 loop spans 14 amino acids. Between the trimmed V and J ends, which lost 6 bases and 4 bases, there was a span of 13 bases. The CDR3 loop reads CASRKTSSNQPQHF. The CDR3, as DNA: TGTGCCAGCAGGAAGACATCCTCGAATCAGCCCCAGCATTTT.